Listed below are T cell receptor beta chains from one sample, sequenced in a study of shared clonotypes between healthy human individuals. Sequencing was performed with immunoSEQ multiplex PCR; in TCRdb, only in-frame clones are kept and a portion is missing. The table includes about 460,000 clones, about 74% detected once. The specimen sequenced was PBMCs. The receptors originated from a middle-aged woman in good health. Some clones in this sample may be carry-over from other donors' samples. Each CDR3 is given with its conserved first and last residue. The D gene is left open where the match is weak. Clone size is not always given. Where it is, it says once, few, many or a class for expanded clones.

CDR3 length	J gene	D gene	V gene	clone size	CDR3 protein	CDR3 DNA
12	TRBJ2-1	NA	TRBV27	NA	CASSRTLDEQFF	TGTGCCAGCAGCAGAACCTTGGATGAGCAGTTCTTC
14	TRBJ1-4	NA	TRBV6-6	NA	CASSLDAYNEKLFF	TGTGCCAGCAGTTTAGACGCCTATAATGAAAAACTGTTTTTT
14	TRBJ2-1	TRBD2	TRBV27	NA	CASSKTGTSVEQFF	TGTGCCAGCAGTAAAACCGGGACTAGCGTTGAGCAGTTCTTC
12	TRBJ1-1	NA	TRBV29-1	NA	CSALGGAPIAFF	TGCAGCGCCCTGGGGGGGGCGCCAATAGCTTTCTTT
12	TRBJ2-3	NA	TRBV7-8	NA	CASSLVLNTQYF	TGTGCCAGCAGCTTAGTGTTGAATACGCAGTATTTT
14	TRBJ2-3	NA	TRBV5-1	once	CASYIGQSTDTQYF	TGCGCCAGCTATATTGGACAGAGCACAGATACGCAGTATTTT
15	TRBJ2-4	NA	TRBV19	NA	CASSDGLDSLNIQYF	TGTGCCAGTAGTGACGGACTTGATTCCCTAAACATTCAGTACTTC
15	TRBJ1-2	NA	TRBV28	NA	CASGKSVRRNYGYTF	TGTGCCAGCGGTAAAAGCGTCCGGCGAAACTATGGCTACACCTTC
13	TRBJ2-7	NA	TRBV10-2	NA	CAIRRSAPYEQYF	TGCGCCATACGAAGATCTGCCCCCTACGAGCAGTACTTC
13	TRBJ2-7	TRBD1	TRBV30	NA	CAWSPGQVYEQYF	TGTGCCTGGAGCCCGGGACAGGTTTACGAGCAGTACTTC
15	TRBJ2-7	TRBD2	TRBV6-1	NA	CASSAPGLAVYEQYF	TGTGCCAGCAGTGCACCGGGACTAGCGGTGTACGAGCAGTACTTC